This is a list of T cell receptor beta chains from one sample in a study of control samples from healthy donors and cancer patients. Assay used: immunoSEQ multiplex PCR; TCRdb lists only in-frame clones, some missing. The data show about 89,000 clones, 86% seen once. The specimen sequenced was blood. These TCRs come from a man between 25 and 39 years old in good health. CDR3s include the opening cysteine and the closing phenylalanine or tryptophan. Each record gives: clone size, J gene, D gene, V gene, CDR3 DNA, CDR3 protein. D genes are given only for firm matches. Size values are once, few and many counts, or a class for expanded clones, and some rows have none.

size: once; J: TRBJ1-1; D: NA; V: TRBV7-9; DNA: TGTGCCAGCAGCTTGTCCGGGGCCACTGAAGCTTTCTTT; CDR3: CASSLSGATEAFF
size: NA; J: TRBJ2-5; D: NA; V: TRBV9; DNA: TGTGCCAGCAGCGTTGGGGGGCGGGAGACCCAGTACTTC; CDR3: CASSVGGRETQYF
size: NA; J: TRBJ2-5; D: NA; V: TRBV11-2; DNA: TGTGCCAGCCAACGGGCAGCTCAAGAGACCCAGTACTTC; CDR3: CASQRAAQETQYF
size: NA; J: TRBJ1-5; D: NA; V: TRBV19; DNA: TGTGCCAGTAGTATCCTTCGGGGGATCGGTCAGCCCCAGCATTTT; CDR3: CASSILRGIGQPQHF
size: NA; J: TRBJ1-2; D: NA; V: TRBV6-5; DNA: TGTGCCAGCAGCCCCGTGGAGGGAGGAAACTATGGCTACACCTTC; CDR3: CASSPVEGGNYGYTF
size: NA; J: TRBJ1-2; D: NA; V: TRBV29-1; DNA: TGCAGCGTTGAATGGGGGGGGAACTATGGCTACACCTTC; CDR3: CSVEWGGNYGYTF
size: once; J: TRBJ2-1; D: NA; V: TRBV11-3; DNA: TGTGCCAGCAGCTTAGATGGGAGACAGCAATACTACAATGAGCAGTTCTTC; CDR3: CASSLDGRQQYYNEQFF
size: once; J: TRBJ2-3; D: NA; V: TRBV9; DNA: TGTGCCAGCAGCGTAGAAAGGGGCACAGATACGCAGTATTTT; CDR3: CASSVERGTDTQYF
size: NA; J: TRBJ2-3; D: NA; V: TRBV11-2; DNA: TGTGCCAGCAGCTTTGCGGGGGTCAGGGACAGGGATACGCAGTATTTT; CDR3: CASSFAGVRDRDTQYF
size: NA; J: TRBJ1-5; D: TRBD1; V: TRBV30; DNA: TGTGCCTGGAGTTACGGGACAGGGGGGCAGCCCCAGCATTTT; CDR3: CAWSYGTGGQPQHF
size: NA; J: TRBJ2-5; D: TRBD2; V: TRBV9; DNA: TGTGCCAGCAGCGTGGACTCTAGCGGGGGGGCCCAAGAGACCCAGTACTTC; CDR3: CASSVDSSGGAQETQYF
size: NA; J: TRBJ2-3; D: TRBD2; V: TRBV30; DNA: TGTGCCTGGAGTCGGTGGGGGGGGGAAAGCACAGATACGCAGTATTTT; CDR3: CAWSRWGGESTDTQYF
size: NA; J: TRBJ1-5; D: NA; V: TRBV5-8; DNA: TGTGCCAGCAGCGATGACGGGAGCAATCAGCCCCAGCATTTT; CDR3: CASSDDGSNQPQHF
size: NA; J: TRBJ1-5; D: TRBD1; V: TRBV5-1; DNA: TGCGCCAGCAGCTTGGGACAGGGGAGCAATCAGCCCCAGCATTTT; CDR3: CASSLGQGSNQPQHF
size: few; J: TRBJ1-2; D: NA; V: TRBV6-5; DNA: TGTGCCAGCCGCTTAGGGGGGGCAGGCTATGGCTACACCTTC; CDR3: CASRLGGAGYGYTF
size: NA; J: TRBJ1-1; D: NA; V: TRBV5-1; DNA: TGCGCCAGCAGCTTGGGGTCAGAGCTGAACACTGAAGCTTTCTTT; CDR3: CASSLGSELNTEAFF
size: NA; J: TRBJ2-3; D: NA; V: TRBV3-1/TRBV3-2; DNA: TGTGCCAGCAGCCAGGGGCCGGGCAGCACAGATACGCAGTATTTT; CDR3: CASSQGPGSTDTQYF
size: NA; J: TRBJ2-3; D: NA; V: TRBV4-1; DNA: TGCGCCAGCAGCCAAACGGGGCAGGGAGGCACAGATACGCAGTATTTT; CDR3: CASSQTGQGGTDTQYF
size: NA; J: TRBJ2-1; D: TRBD2; V: TRBV2; DNA: TGTGCCAGCAGTGAGAGGGCTAGCGGGTGGTACAATGAGCAGTTCTTC; CDR3: CASSERASGWYNEQFF
size: once; J: TRBJ1-1; D: NA; V: TRBV14; DNA: TGTGCCAGCAGCCGCGACAGAGACGTCACTGAAGCTTTCTTT; CDR3: CASSRDRDVTEAFF
size: NA; J: TRBJ1-2; D: NA; V: TRBV2; DNA: TGTGCCAGCAGTGAAGCGCTAACAGGGACTGGCTACACCTTC; CDR3: CASSEALTGTGYTF
size: NA; J: TRBJ1-1; D: NA; V: TRBV30; DNA: TGTGCCTGGAGTGATGATTCGAGGGAAGCTTTCTTT; CDR3: CAWSDDSREAFF
size: NA; J: TRBJ1-4; D: TRBD1; V: TRBV10-3; DNA: TGTGCCATCAGGGGACAGGGGGCAGCTAATGAAAAACTGTTTTTT; CDR3: CAIRGQGAANEKLFF
size: NA; J: TRBJ1-1; D: NA; V: TRBV29-1; DNA: TGCAGCGTTGAAGTGAACACTGAAGCTTTCTTT; CDR3: CSVEVNTEAFF
size: once; J: TRBJ2-3; D: NA; V: TRBV6-5; DNA: TGTGCCTGTAAGACAGGATTTAGCACAGATACGCAGTATTTT; CDR3: CACKTGFSTDTQYF
size: NA; J: TRBJ1-1; D: NA; V: TRBV20-1; DNA: TGCAGTGCTAGGGGGAACACTGAAGCTTTCTTT; CDR3: CSARGNTEAFF
size: NA; J: TRBJ1-1; D: TRBD1; V: TRBV30; DNA: TGTGCCTGGAGTGCAACAGGGGGCACTGAAGCTTTCTTT; CDR3: CAWSATGGTEAFF
size: NA; J: TRBJ2-1; D: NA; V: TRBV4-2; DNA: TGTGCCAGCAGCCCCCAGACAGGAGCAACCCATGAGCAGTTCTTC; CDR3: CASSPQTGATHEQFF
size: NA; J: TRBJ1-4; D: NA; V: TRBV5-6; DNA: TGTGCCAGCAGTCCTAGCGGAAGGGGAAATACTAATGAAAAACTGTTTTTT; CDR3: CASSPSGRGNTNEKLFF
size: once; J: TRBJ2-5; D: NA; V: TRBV7-2; DNA: TGTGCCAGCAGCTTAAATCCTGGACAAGAGACCCAGTACTTC; CDR3: CASSLNPGQETQYF
size: NA; J: TRBJ1-2; D: NA; V: TRBV2; DNA: TGTGCCAGCAGTAAACTTTGGGGGGTAGCTAACTATGGCTACACCTTC; CDR3: CASSKLWGVANYGYTF
size: once; J: TRBJ2-4; D: NA; V: TRBV7-8; DNA: TGTGCCAGCAGCTCCCAGATGACCGTAAACATTCAGTACTTC; CDR3: CASSSQMTVNIQYF
size: few; J: TRBJ2-4; D: TRBD2; V: TRBV6-1; DNA: TGTGCCAGCAGTGCCACCGGGGGGGTAGTAGCCAAAAACATTCAGTACTTC; CDR3: CASSATGGVVAKNIQYF
size: NA; J: TRBJ2-1; D: TRBD2; V: TRBV4-1; DNA: TGCGCCAGCAGCCACCGGGGGGAAGCGGCCCCCCTCAATGAGCAGTTCTTC; CDR3: CASSHRGEAAPLNEQFF
size: NA; J: TRBJ2-3; D: TRBD2; V: TRBV9; DNA: TGTGCCAGCAGCGTATACGCGCGGGGGGCAGCAGATACGCAGTATTTT; CDR3: CASSVYARGAADTQYF
size: NA; J: TRBJ2-4; D: NA; V: TRBV4-1; DNA: TGCGCCAGCAGCCAAGTCGCACGGGGGGCCCGGGTTGGGATTGCCAAAAACATTCAGTACTTC; CDR3: CASSQVARGARVGIAKNIQYF
size: NA; J: TRBJ2-6; D: TRBD1; V: TRBV19; DNA: TGTGCCAGTAGCCCGTATGCCGGGACAGGGACCTCTGGGGCCAACGTCCTGACTTTC; CDR3: CASSPYAGTGTSGANVLTF
size: NA; J: TRBJ2-5; D: TRBD2; V: TRBV7-7; DNA: TGTGCTAGCAGTTCCGGGACTAGCCAAGAGACCCAGTACTTC; CDR3: CASSSGTSQETQYF
size: NA; J: TRBJ1-2; D: TRBD1; V: TRBV27; DNA: TGTGCCAGCAGTCCACTGGCCGGGACAGTGCCTCATCCTAACTATGGCTACACCTTC; CDR3: CASSPLAGTVPHPNYGYTF
size: NA; J: TRBJ1-3; D: TRBD1; V: TRBV6-1; DNA: TGTGCCAGCAGTGATCCGGACAGGGCATGGTTTGGAAACACCATATATTTT; CDR3: CASSDPDRAWFGNTIYF
size: NA; J: TRBJ2-2; D: NA; V: TRBV6-1; DNA: TGTGCCAGCAGTGAAATTTTTAACACTCACACCGGGGAGCTGTTTTTT; CDR3: CASSEIFNTHTGELFF